The rows below give T cell receptor beta chains drawn from one sample of a study of T-cell reconstitution after alpha-beta-depleted transplantation in children. TCRdb called the PCR reads again in MiXCR, with one record for every CDR3 protein. The sample carries 350,000 to 500,000 distinct CDR3 sequences, 43% recorded once. The sequencing used PBMCs, collected before TCRalphabeta/CD19-depleted stem cell transplant. These receptors originate from a girl aged 2-10 years with aplastic anemia, due to receive a stem cell transplant. Each CDR3 is given with its conserved first and last residue. D genes are given only for firm matches. Expanded clones get a size class; other rows say once, few or many, or leave the size out.

d_call j_call cdr3_length clone_size v_call cdr3_nt cdr3_aa
TRBD1 TRBJ1-5 13 . TRBV20-1 TGCAGTGCCCCCGACAGGGGAGGGCAGCCCCAGCATTTT CSAPDRGGQPQHF
. TRBJ1-3 16 . TRBV7-2 TGTGCCAGCAGCCAGGGCAGGGGAGGAGCCGGAAACACCATATATTTT CASSQGRGGAGNTIYF
. TRBJ2-5 15 few TRBV6-5 TGTGCCAGCAGTTACTCGCTTGCGAACATAGAGACCCAGTACTTC CASSYSLANIETQYF
. TRBJ2-1 15 . TRBV4-1 TGCGCCAGCAGACCCGAGGGGTATCTGTACAATGAGCAGTTCTTC CASRPEGYLYNEQFF
TRBD2 TRBJ2-1 16 many TRBV28 TGTGCCAGCAGTTCCCGTAGCGGGCCTACCTACAATGAGCAGTTCTTC CASSSRSGPTYNEQFF
. TRBJ1-3 14 . TRBV20-1 TGCAGTGCAATTGACAGTCGCTCTGGAAACACCATATATTTT CSAIDSRSGNTIYF
. TRBJ2-5 15 . TRBV5-6 TGTGCCAGCAGCTCTCACGTGGGCGGGGAAGAGACCCAGTACTTC CASSSHVGGEETQYF
. TRBJ2-2 16 . TRBV7-2 TGTGCCAGCAGCCCCCCCCAGGGAAGGGGCATCGGGGAGCTGTTTTTT CASSPPQGRGIGELFF
TRBD1 TRBJ1-5 15 . TRBV10-3 TGTGCCATCAGTGAGTCGGACAGGGGCAATCAGCCCCAGCATTTT CAISESDRGNQPQHF
. TRBJ1-4 16 many TRBV15 TGTGCCACCAGCCCCGGATCGTGGACTACTAATGAAAAACTGTTTTTT CATSPGSWTTNEKLFF
. TRBJ2-5 15 many TRBV9 TGTGCCAGCAGCTACTCGCGAGGCCTCCAAGAGACCCAGTACTTC CASSYSRGLQETQYF
TRBD2 TRBJ2-7 15 few TRBV13 TGTGCCAGCAGCTTACGGACTAGCGGGAGTTCGGAGCAGTACTTC CASSLRTSGSSEQYF
. TRBJ2-1 11 few TRBV29-1 TGCAGCGGTAGGGGGTGGAATGAGCAGTTCTTC CSGRGWNEQFF
. TRBJ1-1 12 . TRBV20-1 TGCAGTGCTAGCCCTGGAAGCACTGAAGCTTTCTTT CSASPGSTEAFF
. TRBJ2-1 15 few TRBV18 TGTGCCAGCTCACCATCCGGACCGGCCTACAATGAGCAGTTCTTC CASSPSGPAYNEQFF
. TRBJ2-7 14 . TRBV27 TGTGCCAGCAGTTTCGGCCCAGGGGCCTACGAGCAGTACTTC CASSFGPGAYEQYF
TRBD1 TRBJ2-3 15 . TRBV20-1 TGCAGTGCCCGGACAGGGGGGTATAGCACAGATACGCAGTATTTT CSARTGGYSTDTQYF
TRBD2 TRBJ2-3 14 . TRBV12-3/TRBV12-4 TGTGCCAGCAGCTCGGCGGGGGGGCGGGATACGCAGTATTTT CASSSAGGRDTQYF
TRBD1 TRBJ2-7 15 . TRBV7-9 TGTGCCAGCAGCTCCTCCGGGACAGGTGACTACGAGCAGTACTTC CASSSSGTGDYEQYF
TRBD1 TRBJ1-4 13 . TRBV7-2 TGTGCCAGCAGCTTGGGACAGGGGGATAAACTGTTTTTT CASSLGQGDKLFF
TRBD2 TRBJ2-5 15 many TRBV6-5 TGTGCCAGCAGTTATGGGACTAGCCGTGCGGAGACCCAGTACTTC CASSYGTSRAETQYF
TRBD2 TRBJ2-1 15 few TRBV20-1 TGCAGTGCTAGCACTAGCGGGGGGTCCTACAATGAGCAGTTCTTC CSASTSGGSYNEQFF
TRBD1 TRBJ1-1 16 few TRBV5-4 TGTGCCAGCAGTCCCGGGACAGGGGCGGGTAACACTGAAGCTTTCTTT CASSPGTGAGNTEAFF
. TRBJ1-5 14 . TRBV30 TGTGCCTGGAGCAGGGATGGGAGGTATCAGCCCCAGCATTTT CAWSRDGRYQPQHF
TRBD1 TRBJ1-2 11 . TRBV29-1 TGCAGCGATAACTGGGGGACAGTATACACCTTC CSDNWGTVYTF
. TRBJ2-3 15 . TRBV9 TGTGCCAGCAGCGTCGGGACAAGCAGCACAGATACGCAGTATTTT CASSVGTSSTDTQYF
. TRBJ1-1 13 . TRBV5-1 TGCGCCCGCAGCTTGCTTGCAGGAACTGAAGCTTTCTTT CARSLLAGTEAFF
TRBD2 TRBJ2-5 18 . TRBV19 TGTGCCAGTAGTAACCGAGGACTAGCGGGAGGTGCCGAAGAGACCCAGTACTTC CASSNRGLAGGAEETQYF
. TRBJ2-5 13 . TRBV5-1 TGCGCCAGCAGCGCGGGACCGCAAGAGACCCAGTACTTC CASSAGPQETQYF
TRBD1 TRBJ1-3 16 . TRBV3-1 TGTGCCAGCAGCCAACGGACAGGGTTAACTGGAAACACCATATATTTT CASSQRTGLTGNTIYF
. TRBJ2-5 15 few TRBV7-2 TGTGCCAGCAGCATACCGACAGGATTAGGAGAGACCCAGTACTTC CASSIPTGLGETQYF
TRBD1 TRBJ1-2 15 . TRBV9 TGTGCCAGCAGCGCCTCCCGGGACAGGGGTTTTGGCTACACCTTC CASSASRDRGFGYTF
TRBD1 TRBJ2-7 14 once TRBV20-1 TGCAGTGCTAGCAACCGGGACAGGACCTACGAGCAGTACTTC CSASNRDRTYEQYF
. TRBJ2-5 13 . TRBV18 TGTGCCAGCTCACCGAACGAGCAGGAGACCCAGTACTTC CASSPNEQETQYF
TRBD1 TRBJ2-7 16 . TRBV18 TGTGCCAGCTCACCCAAACCCCGGACAGGAGCCTACGAGCAGTACTTC CASSPKPRTGAYEQYF
. TRBJ2-3 14 . TRBV15 TGTGCCACCAGCAGAGCGGGAACCGCAGATACGCAGTATTTT CATSRAGTADTQYF
. TRBJ2-5 17 few TRBV20-1 TGCAGTGCTAGAGATAGCCAGGGGCTTAGCTACCAAGAGACCCAGTACTTC CSARDSQGLSYQETQYF
TRBD2 TRBJ2-1 17 . TRBV5-1 TGCGCCAGCAGCTTGGGACAACTAGCGGGAGTTTTCAATGAGCAGTTCTTC CASSLGQLAGVFNEQFF
. TRBJ2-1 12 few TRBV29-1 TGCAGCGTTGAAAGGACTGCCGATGAGCAGTTCTTC CSVERTADEQFF
. TRBJ2-1 15 few TRBV7-2 TGTGCCAGCAGCTTAAGTCTTTCACCCTACAATGAGCAGTTCTTC CASSLSLSPYNEQFF
. TRBJ2-1 14 few TRBV5-1 TGCGCCAGCAGCCGCGGGGCCCTCTACAATGAGCAGTTCTTC CASSRGALYNEQFF
. TRBJ2-3 16 . TRBV7-9 TGTGCCAGCAGCTCGCCCCAGAACCCTAGCACAGATACGCAGTATTTT CASSSPQNPSTDTQYF
TRBD1 TRBJ2-5 12 . TRBV5-1 TGCGCCACACGGACAGGCGAAGAGACCCAGTACTTC CATRTGEETQYF
. TRBJ1-1 16 . TRBV15 TGTGCCACCAGCAGAGTTAGCGGGGGGTTGGGCACTGAAGCTTTCTTT CATSRVSGGLGTEAFF
. TRBJ2-3 16 few TRBV9 TGTGCCAGCAGCGTAGAGGGCGGGTATGGCACAGATACGCAGTATTTT CASSVEGGYGTDTQYF